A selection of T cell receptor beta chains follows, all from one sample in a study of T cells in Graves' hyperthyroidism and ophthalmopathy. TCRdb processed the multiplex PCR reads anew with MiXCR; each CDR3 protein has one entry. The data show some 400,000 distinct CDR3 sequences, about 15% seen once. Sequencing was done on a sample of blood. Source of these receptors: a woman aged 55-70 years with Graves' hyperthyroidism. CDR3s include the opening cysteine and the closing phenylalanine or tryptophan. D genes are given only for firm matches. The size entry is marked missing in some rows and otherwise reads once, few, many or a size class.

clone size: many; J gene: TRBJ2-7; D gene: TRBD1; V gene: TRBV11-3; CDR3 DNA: TGTGCCAGCAGCGGACAGGGGGACATCTACGAGCAGTACTTC; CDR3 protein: CASSGQGDIYEQYF
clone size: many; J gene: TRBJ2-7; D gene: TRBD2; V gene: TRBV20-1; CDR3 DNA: TGCAGTGCTACTCCTAGCGGGAGGGCCTACGAGCAGTACTTC; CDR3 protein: CSATPSGRAYEQYF
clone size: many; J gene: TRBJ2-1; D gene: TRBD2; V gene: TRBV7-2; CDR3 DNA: TGTGCCAGCAGTCTTGGGAGGGGTTCCTACAATGAGCAGTTCTTC; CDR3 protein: CASSLGRGSYNEQFF
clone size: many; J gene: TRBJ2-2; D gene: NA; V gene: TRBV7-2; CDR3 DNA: TGTGCCAGCAGGTCCGGGACGGCGACCGGGGAGCTGTTTTTT; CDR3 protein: CASRSGTATGELFF
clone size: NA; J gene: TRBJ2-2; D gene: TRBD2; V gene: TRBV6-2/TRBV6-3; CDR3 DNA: TGTGCCAGCAGTTACGGTAGCGGGACGAACACCGGGGAGCTGTTTTTT; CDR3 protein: CASSYGSGTNTGELFF
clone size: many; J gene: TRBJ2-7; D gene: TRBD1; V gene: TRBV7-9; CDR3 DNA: TGTGCCAGCAGAGCTGCGGGACAGGGGTGGGAGCAGTACTTC; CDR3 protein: CASRAAGQGWEQYF
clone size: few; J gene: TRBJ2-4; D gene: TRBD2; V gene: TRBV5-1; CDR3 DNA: TGCGCCAGCAGCTTGTACCGCGGTAGCGGGGAGTCCAGGGTTAAAAACATTCAGTACTTC; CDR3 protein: CASSLYRGSGESRVKNIQYF
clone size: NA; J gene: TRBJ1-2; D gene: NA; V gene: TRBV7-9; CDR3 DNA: TGTGCCAGCAGCTTAGCGGGGGACAACTATGGCTACACCTTC; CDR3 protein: CASSLAGDNYGYTF
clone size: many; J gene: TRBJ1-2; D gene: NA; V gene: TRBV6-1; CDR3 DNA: TGTGCCAGCAAAGCGGACAGAGCTAACTATGGCTACACCTTC; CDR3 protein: CASKADRANYGYTF
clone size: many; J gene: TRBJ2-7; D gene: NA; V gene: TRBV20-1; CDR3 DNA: TGCAGTGCTAGTATTAGGAAGCGGTCGAACTCCTACGAGCAGTACTTC; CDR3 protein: CSASIRKRSNSYEQYF
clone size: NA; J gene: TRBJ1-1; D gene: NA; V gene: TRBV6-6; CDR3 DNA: TGTGCCAGCAGTTACTCGCACAGCAAAAACACTGAAGCTTTCTTT; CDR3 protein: CASSYSHSKNTEAFF
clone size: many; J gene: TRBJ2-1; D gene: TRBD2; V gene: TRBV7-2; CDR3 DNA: TGTGCCAGCAGCTTAGCTGGGACTATGAACAATGAGCAGTTCTTC; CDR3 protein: CASSLAGTMNNEQFF
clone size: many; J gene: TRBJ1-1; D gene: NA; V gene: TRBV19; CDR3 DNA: TGTGCCAGTAGTATGGGGGCAGGGATGACTGAAGCTTTCTTT; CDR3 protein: CASSMGAGMTEAFF
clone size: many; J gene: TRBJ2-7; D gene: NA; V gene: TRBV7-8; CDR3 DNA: TGTGCCAGCAGCCCAAGGTCACGGGGCAACCTCTACGAGCAGTACTTC; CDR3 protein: CASSPRSRGNLYEQYF
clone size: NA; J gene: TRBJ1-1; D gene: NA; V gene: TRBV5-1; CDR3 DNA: TGCGCCAGCAGCTTCGTCGCCGAGACTGAAGCTTTCTTT; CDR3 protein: CASSFVAETEAFF
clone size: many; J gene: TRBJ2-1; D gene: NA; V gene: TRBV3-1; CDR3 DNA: TGTGCCAGCAGCCAAGCCGTGGGATCCGGTAAGCAGTTCTTC; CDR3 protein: CASSQAVGSGKQFF
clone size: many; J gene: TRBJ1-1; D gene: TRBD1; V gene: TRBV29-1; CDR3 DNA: TGCAGCGTTAGGGACAGGGGGCTGCCGAACACTGAAGCTTTCTTT; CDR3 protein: CSVRDRGLPNTEAFF
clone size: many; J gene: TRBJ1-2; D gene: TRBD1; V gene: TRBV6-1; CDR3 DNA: TGTGCCAGCAATTCTCCTACAGGGGACTATGGCTACACCTTC; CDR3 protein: CASNSPTGDYGYTF
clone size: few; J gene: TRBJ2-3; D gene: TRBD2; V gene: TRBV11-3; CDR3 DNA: TGTGCCAGCAGCTTCCTAGCGGGAGACTGGAATACGCAGTATTTT; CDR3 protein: CASSFLAGDWNTQYF
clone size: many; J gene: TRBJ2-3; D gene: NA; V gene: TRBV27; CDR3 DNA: TGTGCCAGCAGTTTGGAGCGTCCCACAGATACGCAGTATTTT; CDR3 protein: CASSLERPTDTQYF
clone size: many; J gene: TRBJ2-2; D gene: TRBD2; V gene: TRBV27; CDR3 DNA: TGTGCCAGCAGTTTCGAAGGGAGGGCCGGGGAGCTGTTTTTT; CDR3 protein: CASSFEGRAGELFF
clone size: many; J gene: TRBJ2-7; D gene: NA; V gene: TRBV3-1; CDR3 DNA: TGTGCCAGCAGTCGACAGAACTACGAGCAGTACTTC; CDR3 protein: CASSRQNYEQYF
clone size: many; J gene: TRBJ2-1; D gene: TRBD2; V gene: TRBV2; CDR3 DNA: TGTGCCAGCAGTGAAGCGCAGGGGACTAGCGGAATCAATGAGCAGTTCTTC; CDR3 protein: CASSEAQGTSGINEQFF
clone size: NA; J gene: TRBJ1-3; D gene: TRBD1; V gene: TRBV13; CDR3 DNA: TGTGCCAGCAGCCCGGGACAGGAGACCGGAAACACCATATATTTT; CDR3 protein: CASSPGQETGNTIYF
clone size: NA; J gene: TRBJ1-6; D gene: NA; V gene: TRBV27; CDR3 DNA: TGTGCCAGCAGTTCCGGGCCGGCCTCCTATAATTCACCCCTCCACTTT; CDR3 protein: CASSSGPASYNSPLHF
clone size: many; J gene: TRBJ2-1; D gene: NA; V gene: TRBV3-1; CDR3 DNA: TGTGCCAGCAGCCAAAGGGGCCTCAACAATGAGCAGTTCTTC; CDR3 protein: CASSQRGLNNEQFF
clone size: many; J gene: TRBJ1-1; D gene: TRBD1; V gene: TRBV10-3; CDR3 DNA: TGTGCCATCAGTGATGGGACAGGGGGGAGCCTGTTTGTGAACACTGAAGCTTTCTTT; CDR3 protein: CAISDGTGGSLFVNTEAFF